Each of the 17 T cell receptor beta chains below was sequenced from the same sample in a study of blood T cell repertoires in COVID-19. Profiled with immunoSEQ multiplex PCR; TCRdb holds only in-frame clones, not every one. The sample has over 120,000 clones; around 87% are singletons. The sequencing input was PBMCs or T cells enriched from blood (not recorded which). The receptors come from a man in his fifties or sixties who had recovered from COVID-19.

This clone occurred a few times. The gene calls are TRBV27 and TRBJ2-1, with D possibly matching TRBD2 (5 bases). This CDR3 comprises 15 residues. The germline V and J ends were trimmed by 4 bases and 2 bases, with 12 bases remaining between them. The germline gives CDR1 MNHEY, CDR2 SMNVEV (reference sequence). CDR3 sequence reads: CASSYSDPAYNEQFF. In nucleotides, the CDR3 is TGTGCCAGCAGTTATAGCGATCCCGCCTACAATGAGCAGTTCTTC.

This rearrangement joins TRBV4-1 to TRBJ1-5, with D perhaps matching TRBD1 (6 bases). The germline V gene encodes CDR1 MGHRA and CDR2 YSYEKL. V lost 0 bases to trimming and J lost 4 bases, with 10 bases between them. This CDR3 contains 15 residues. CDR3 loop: CASSQDGQLNQPQHF. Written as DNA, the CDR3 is TGCGCCAGCAGCCAAGATGGACAGCTGAATCAGCCCCAGCATTTT.

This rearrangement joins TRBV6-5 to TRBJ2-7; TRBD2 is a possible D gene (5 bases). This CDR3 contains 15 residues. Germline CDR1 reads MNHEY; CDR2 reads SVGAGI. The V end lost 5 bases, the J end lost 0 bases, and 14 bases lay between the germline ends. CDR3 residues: CASSPASTSSYEQYF. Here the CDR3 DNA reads TGTGCCAGCAGTCCCGCTAGCACCTCCTCCTACGAGCAGTACTTC.

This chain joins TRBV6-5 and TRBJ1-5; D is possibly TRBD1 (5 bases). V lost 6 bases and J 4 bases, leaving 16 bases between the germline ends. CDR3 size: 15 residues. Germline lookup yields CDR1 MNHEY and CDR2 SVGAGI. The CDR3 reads CASRDSAGGNQPQHF. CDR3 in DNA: TGTGCCAGCAGGGACTCAGCGGGGGGTAATCAGCCCCAGCATTTT.

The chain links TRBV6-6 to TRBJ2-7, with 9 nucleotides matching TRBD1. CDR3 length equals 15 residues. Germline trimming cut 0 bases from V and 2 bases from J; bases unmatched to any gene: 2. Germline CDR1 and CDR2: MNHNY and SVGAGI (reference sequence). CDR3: CASSYSGTGPYEQYF. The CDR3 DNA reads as TGTGCCAGCAGTTACTCGGGGACAGGGCCCTACGAGCAGTACTTC.

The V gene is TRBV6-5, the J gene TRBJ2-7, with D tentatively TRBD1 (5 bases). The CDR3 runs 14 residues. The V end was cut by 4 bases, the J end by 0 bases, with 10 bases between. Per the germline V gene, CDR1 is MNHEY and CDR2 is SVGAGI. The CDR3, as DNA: TGTGCCAGCAGTTTCACAGGTTACTCCTACGAGCAGTACTTC. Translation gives CASSFTGYSYEQYF.

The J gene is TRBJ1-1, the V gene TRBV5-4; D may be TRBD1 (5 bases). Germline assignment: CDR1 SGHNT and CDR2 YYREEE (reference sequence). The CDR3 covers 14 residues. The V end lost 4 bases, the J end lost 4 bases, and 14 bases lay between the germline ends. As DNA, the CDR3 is TGTGCCAGCAGCAGGGACGGCGGGGGCACTGAAGCTTTCTTT. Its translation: CASSRDGGGTEAFF. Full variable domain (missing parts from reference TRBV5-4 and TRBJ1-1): ETGVTQSPTHLIKTRGQQVTLRCSSQSGHNTVSWYQQALGQGPQFIFQYYREEENGRGNFPPRFSGLQFPNYSSELNVNALELDDSALYLCASSRDGGGTEAFFGQGTRLTVV.

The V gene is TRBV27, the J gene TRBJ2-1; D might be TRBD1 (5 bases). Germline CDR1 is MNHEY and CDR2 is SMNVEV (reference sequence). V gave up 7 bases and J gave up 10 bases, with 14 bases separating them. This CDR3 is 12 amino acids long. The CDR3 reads CASKGITKEQFF. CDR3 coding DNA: TGTGCCAGCAAGGGGATAACAAAAGAGCAGTTCTTC.

The DNA of the CDR3 is TGCAGCGTCCAGGGACAGGGCTACGAGCAGTACTTC. Its protein is CSVQGQGYEQYF. The V gene is TRBV29-1, the J gene TRBJ2-7; 9 nucleotides agree with TRBD1. The CDR3 has 12 residues. The V segment lost 6 bases and the J segment 3 bases; nucleotides outside the gene matches: 3. CDR1 and CDR2 (germline): SQVTM, ANQGSEA.

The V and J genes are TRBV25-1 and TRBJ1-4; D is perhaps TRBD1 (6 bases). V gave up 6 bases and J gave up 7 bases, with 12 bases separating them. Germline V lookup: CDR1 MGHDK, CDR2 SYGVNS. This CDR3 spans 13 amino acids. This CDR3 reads CASRLGAAEKLFF. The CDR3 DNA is TGTGCCAGCAGACTGGGGGCAGCTGAAAAACTGTTTTTT.

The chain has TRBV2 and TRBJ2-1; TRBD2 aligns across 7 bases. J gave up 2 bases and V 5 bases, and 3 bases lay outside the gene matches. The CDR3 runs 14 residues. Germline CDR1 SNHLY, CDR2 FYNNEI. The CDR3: CASSTGTTYNEQFF. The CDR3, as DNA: TGTGCCAGCAGTACCGGGACTACCTACAATGAGCAGTTCTTC. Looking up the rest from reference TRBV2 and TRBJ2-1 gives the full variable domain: EPEVTQTPSHQVTQMGQEVILRCVPISNHLYFYWYRQILGQKVEFLVSFYNNEISEKSEIFDDQFSVERPDGSNFTLKIRSTKLEDSAMYFCASSTGTTYNEQFFGPGTRLTVL.

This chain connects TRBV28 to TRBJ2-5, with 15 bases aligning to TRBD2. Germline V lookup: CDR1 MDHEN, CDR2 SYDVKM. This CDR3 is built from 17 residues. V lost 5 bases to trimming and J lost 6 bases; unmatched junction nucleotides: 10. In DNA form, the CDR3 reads TGTGCCAGCAGTATAACCTCAGGACTAGCGGGAGGGAAGACCCAGTACTTC. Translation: CASSITSGLAGGKTQYF.

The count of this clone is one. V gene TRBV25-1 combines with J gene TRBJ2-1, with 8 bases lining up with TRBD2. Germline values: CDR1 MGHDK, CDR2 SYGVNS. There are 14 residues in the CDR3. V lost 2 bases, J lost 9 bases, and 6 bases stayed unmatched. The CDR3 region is CASSEPGGRREQFF. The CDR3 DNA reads TGTGCCAGCAGTGAACCGGGAGGGAGGCGTGAGCAGTTCTTC.

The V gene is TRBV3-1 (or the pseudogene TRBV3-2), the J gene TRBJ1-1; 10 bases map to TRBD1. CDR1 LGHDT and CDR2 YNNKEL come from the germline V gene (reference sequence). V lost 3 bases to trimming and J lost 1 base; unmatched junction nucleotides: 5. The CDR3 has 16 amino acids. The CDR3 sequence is CASSQRQGAGNTEAFF. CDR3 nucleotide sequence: TGTGCCAGCAGCCAGCGACAGGGGGCCGGGAACACTGAAGCTTTCTTT.

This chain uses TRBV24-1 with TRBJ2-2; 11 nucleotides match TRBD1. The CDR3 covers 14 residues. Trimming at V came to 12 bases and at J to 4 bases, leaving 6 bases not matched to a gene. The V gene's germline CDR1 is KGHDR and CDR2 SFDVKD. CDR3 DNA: TGTGCCTCCTCCGGGACAGGGGGCACCGGGGAGCTGTTTTTT. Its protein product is CASSGTGGTGELFF.

CDR3 protein: CASSNIPSGNSYEQYF. CDR3 coding DNA: TGCGCCAGCAGCAACATTCCTAGCGGGAACTCCTACGAGCAGTACTTC. The genes are TRBV4-1 and TRBJ2-7, with 9 bases aligning to TRBD2. This CDR3 has 16 amino acids. Germline V gives CDR1 MGHRA, CDR2 YSYEKL. V dropped 5 bases and J dropped 0; count of bases not matched to a gene: 8.

DNA for the CDR3: TGTGCCTGGAGTGTTGACAGGGGGCATGGCTACACCTTC. Translated: CAWSVDRGHGYTF. The rearrangement joins TRBV30 to TRBJ1-2; TRBD1 matches at 10 bases. The CDR3 covers 13 residues. J lost 6 bases, V lost 0 bases, and 1 base had no gene match. Germline V lookup: CDR1 GTSNPN, CDR2 SVGIG (reference sequence).